The clone carrying this TCR beta chain has just one count. Its antigen remains unidentified. Sequenced by immunoSEQ multiplex PCR; TCRdb stores in-frame clones only, minus some. The table shows 80,000 to 100,000 clones, with just over 90% occurring only once. This record belongs to a study of OX40 agonist ivuxolimab in advanced cancers. Study summary: Melanoma, hepatocellular carcinoma, head and neck or renal cell cancer occurred in dose-escalation patients. General observations from the study: Mean expanded clone counts were higher in CD8+ than CD4+ T cells.

J lost 1 base, V lost 5 bases, and 5 bases had no gene match. This CDR3 is 15 amino acids long. Germline V gene lookup returns CDR1 LNHNV and CDR2 YYDKDF (reference sequence). The V and J genes are TRBV15 and TRBJ2-5; 9 positions agree with TRBD2. Sequences were derived from CD4+ or CD8+ T cells sorted from blood, sampled in a trial of the OX40 agonist ivuxolimab. This TCR derives from an adult with an advanced solid tumor such as melanoma, head and neck, liver or kidney cancer. DNA of the CDR3: TGTGCCACCAGCCAACTAGCGGGCCGCCAAGAGACCCAGTACTTC. It specifies CATSQLAGRQETQYF.